These 32 T cell receptor beta chains share one sample of origin, sequenced in a study of read filtering for tumor transcriptome and immune sequencing. The library was built from roughly 400 ng RNA with molecular barcoded adaptors for alpha/delta and beta/gamma chains. TCRdb processed the reads anew with MiXCR; each CDR3 protein has one entry. Among more than 20,000 distinct CDR3 sequences listed, approximately 23% were seen once. Material: a population of CD138-negative cells sorted from bone marrow. Source of these receptors: a donor aged 40 or older with multiple myeloma.

The chain combines TRBV12-3 or TRBV12-4 with TRBJ2-2; no definite D call. V was cut by 5 bases and J by 3 bases, with 10 bases left in between. CDR3 length: 14 amino acids. CDR3 sequence reads: CASSPTRDTGELFF. CDR3 sequence (DNA): TGTGCCAGCAGTCCAACAAGAGACACCGGGGAGCTGTTTTTT.

CDR3: CASSLEGGGNSPLHF. In DNA form, the CDR3 reads TGTGCCAGCAGCTTAGAGGGGGGAGGGAATTCACCCCTCCACTTT. The chain carries TRBV7-9 and TRBJ1-6; D is possibly TRBD1 (6 bases). The germline V and J ends were trimmed by 1 base and 7 bases, with 11 bases remaining between them. The CDR3 is made up of 15 amino acids. CDR1 and CDR2 from the germline V gene are SEHNR and FQNEAQ (reference sequence).

In its sample, this clonotype is medium-sized (0.01 to 0.1%). The rearrangement joins TRBV7-8 to TRBJ2-2; 9 bases agree with TRBD2. The CDR3 contains 16 residues. The germline V gene encodes CDR1 SGHVS and CDR2 FQNEAQ. Losses at the gene ends were 1 base for V and 3 bases for J; bases not matched to a gene: 3. The CDR3 DNA follows: TGTGCCAGCAGCTTAGTAGCGGGGGACTACACCGGGGAGCTGTTTTTT. This translates into CASSLVAGDYTGELFF.

In this sample, this clonotype turned up once. In DNA form, the CDR3 reads TGTGCCAGCAGTTACGGGGGACAGGGGGCTTCCAAGCAGTACTTC. Residues: CASSYGGQGASKQYF. V is TRBV6-5 and J is TRBJ2-7; 12 bases agree with TRBD1. Germline trimming cut 2 bases from V and 8 bases from J; bases unmatched to any gene: 7. This CDR3 spans 15 amino acids. Per the germline V gene, CDR1 is MNHEY and CDR2 is SVGAGI.

To note about this clonotype: A read error is likely here: a far larger clone is one base away. The rearrangement links TRBV6-5 to TRBJ2-7, with 7 nucleotides matching TRBD1. Per germline, CDR1 MNHEY and CDR2 SVGAGI. Trimming took 2 bases from V and 7 from J; bases not matched to a gene: 5. The CDR3 runs 13 residues. The CDR3 loop is CASSYDRETEQYF. In DNA form, the CDR3 reads TGTGCCAGCAGTTACGACAGGGAAACGGAGCAGTACTTC.

This clonotype was counted at least ten times. This chain joins TRBV5-1 and TRBJ2-3; 9 bases are a match to TRBD2. Trimming at V came to 7 bases and at J to 4 bases, leaving 13 bases not matched to a gene. The CDR3 extends over 16 amino acids. Germline CDR1 is SGHRS and CDR2 is YFSETQ. This CDR3 is CASSRVVAGEADTQYF. CDR3 bases: TGCGCCAGCTCCCGAGTGGTAGCGGGGGAGGCAGATACGCAGTATTTT.

Ten or more counts support this clonotype. The V and J genes are TRBV20-1 and TRBJ2-1, with 7 nucleotides matching TRBD1. V gave up 3 bases and J gave up 3 bases; unmatched junction bases: 8. The V gene's germline CDR1 is DFQATT and CDR2 SNEGSKA (reference sequence). This CDR3 spans 15 amino acids. CDR3 amino acids: CSARGTAQIYNEQFF. CDR3 nucleotide sequence: TGCAGTGCTAGGGGGACAGCCCAAATCTACAATGAGCAGTTCTTC.

J is TRBJ2-7 and V is TRBV20-1; D gene uncertain. Germline V lookup: CDR1 DFQATT, CDR2 SNEGSKA (reference sequence). V dropped 0 bases and J dropped 2 bases, with 11 bases sitting between them. CDR3 length: 14 amino acids. In nucleotides, the CDR3 is TGCAGTGCTAGAGATATAGATCACGCCTACGAGCAGTACTTC. It translates to CSARDIDHAYEQYF.

The chain has TRBV9 and TRBJ2-1, with 10 bases that match TRBD2. The junction had 10 bases not matched to a gene; V was cut back by 0 bases and J by 1 base. The CDR3 covers 19 residues. CDR1 and CDR2 (germline): SGDLS, YYNGEE. CDR3 amino acids: CASSVGLAGGLQSYNEQFF. The CDR3 coding sequence is TGTGCCAGCAGCGTAGGCTTAGCGGGGGGACTACAATCCTACAATGAGCAGTTCTTC. The variable domain in full, completed from reference TRBV9 and TRBJ2-1, reads DSGVTQTPKHLITATGQRVTLRCSPRSGDLSVYWYQQSLDQGLQFLIQYYNGEERAKGNILERFSAQQFPDLHSELNLSSLELGDSALYFCASSVGLAGGLQSYNEQFFGPGTRLTVL.

The rearrangement uses TRBV20-1 and TRBJ2-5, with 8 bases aligning to TRBD2. This CDR3 is built from 15 residues. V shed 0 bases, J shed 2 bases, and the junction held 5 bases outside the gene matches. From germline, CDR1 is DFQATT and CDR2 SNEGSKA (reference sequence). In DNA form, the CDR3 reads TGCAGTGCTAGAGATATGGCGGGGGGACAAGAGACCCAGTACTTC. Protein product: CSARDMAGGQETQYF.

The chain carries TRBV18 and TRBJ1-3; D is uncertain. Germline-derived CDR1 and CDR2 are KGHSH and LQKENI. CDR3 size: 15 residues. V was cut by 3 bases and J by 0 bases, with 9 bases left in between. The CDR3 sequence: CASSPNVVSGNTIYF. The DNA of the CDR3 is TGTGCCAGCTCACCTAATGTGGTCTCTGGAAACACCATATATTTT. The full variable domain, its missing parts supplied by reference TRBV18 and TRBJ1-3, is NAGVMQNPRHLVRRRGQEARLRCSPMKGHSHVYWYRQLPEEGLKFMVYLQKENIIDESGMPKERFSAEFPKEGPSILRIQQVVRGDSAAYFCASSPNVVSGNTIYFGEGSWLTVV.

Comment on this clonotype: The junction does not match germline at one end; this may be a read error. This sequence joins TRBV5-6 and TRBJ2-2; 8 nucleotides line up with TRBD1. The length of the CDR3 is 14 residues. Germline CDR1 reads SGHDT; CDR2 reads YYEEEE. The CDR3 protein is CASSPYQGAGELFF. CDR3 nucleotide sequence: TGTGCCAGCAGCCCCTACCAGGGGGCCGGGGAGCTGTTCTTT.

This clonotype turned up a few times. This chain's CDR3 is CASQRAGFDQPQHF. CDR3 nucleotide sequence: TGTGCCAGCCAGCGGGCAGGGTTCGATCAGCCCCAGCATTTT. The chain is built from TRBV7-8 and TRBJ1-5, with D possibly matching TRBD1 (5 bases). Trimming took 8 bases from V and 5 from J, leaving 16 bases between them. The germline V gene has CDR1 SGHVS and CDR2 FQNEAQ. The CDR3 spans 14 residues.

V gene TRBV19 combines with J gene TRBJ1-5; TRBD1 might be the D (5 bases). The CDR3 has 15 amino acids. V was clipped by 5 bases and J by 3 bases, with 14 bases between them. The germline CDR1 and CDR2 sequences are LNHDA and SQIVND (reference sequence). CDR3 in amino acids: CASSFSGTDNQPQHF. DNA of the CDR3: TGTGCCAGTAGTTTTTCCGGGACCGACAATCAGCCCCAGCATTTT. Together with reference TRBV19 and TRBJ1-5, the CDR3 gives the full variable domain: DGGITQSPKYLFRKEGQNVTLSCEQNLNHDAMYWYRQDPGQGLRLIYYSQIVNDFQKGDIAEGYSVSREKKESFPLTVTSAQKNPTAFYLCASSFSGTDNQPQHFGDGTRLSIL.

This chain joins TRBV20-1 and TRBJ2-7, with D unclear. Germline V gene lookup returns CDR1 DFQATT and CDR2 SNEGSKA (reference sequence). The CDR3 loop spans 13 amino acids. CDR3 in amino acids: CSLLRTATYEQYF. DNA for the CDR3: TGCAGCCTCCTGAGGACGGCCACCTACGAGCAGTACTTC.

This clonotype showed up many times. V gene TRBV7-2 combines with J gene TRBJ2-3, with D perhaps matching TRBD1 (6 bases). The V and J ends lost 2 bases and 4 bases respectively, with 10 bases between them. The CDR3 is 14 residues long. Germline V gene sequence: CDR1 SGHTA, CDR2 FQGNSA. Written as DNA, the CDR3 is TGTGCCAGCAGCTTATTGGCAGGGGCAGATACGCAGTATTTT. This sequence encodes CASSLLAGADTQYF.

This clonotype was observed many times. The J gene is TRBJ2-5, the V gene TRBV4-1; 8 nucleotides match TRBD2. With V trimmed by 4 bases and J by 2 bases, 12 bases remained unmatched. Germline CDR1 reads MGHRA; CDR2 reads YSYEKL. This CDR3 has 17 residues. CDR3 in DNA: TGCGCCAGCAGCCGGACCGGCGGCGGGGGGACGCAAGAGACCCAGTACTTC. Translation gives CASSRTGGGGTQETQYF.

This clonotype was counted a few times. V and J are TRBV9 and TRBJ2-2; D could derive from TRBD1 or TRBD2 (6 bases each). In germline, CDR1 is SGDLS, CDR2 YYNGEE. The V and J ends lost 4 bases and 4 bases respectively, with 11 bases between them. The CDR3 extends over 14 amino acids. The CDR3 coding sequence is TGTGCCAGCAGCAAGGGGGGAATCACCGGGGAGCTGTTTTTT. Encoded protein: CASSKGGITGELFF.

This clonotype has at least ten counts. V and J are TRBV12-3 or TRBV12-4 and TRBJ2-1; 10 positions match TRBD2. The CDR3 covers 15 residues. V lost 3 bases and J lost 10; bases outside the gene matches: 9. The CDR3 loop is CASSLGTSVLREQFF. CDR3 DNA: TGTGCCAGCAGTTTGGGGACTAGCGTCCTCAGAGAGCAGTTCTTC.

This clonotype is large by share. The chain employs TRBV2 and TRBJ2-1, with D unresolved. Trimming removed 1 base from V and 0 bases from J, with 7 bases in between. The CDR3 has 15 residues. In germline, CDR1 is SNHLY, CDR2 FYNNEI. CDR3 sequence reads: CASSEGRVSYNEQFF. The CDR3 bases are TGTGCCAGCAGTGAAGGCAGAGTCTCCTACAATGAGCAGTTCTTC.

Many counts were recorded for this clonotype. V gene TRBV5-1 combines with J gene TRBJ2-2; maybe TRBD1 (6 bases). Germline V gene sequence: CDR1 SGHRS, CDR2 YFSETQ. Trimming removed 1 base at V and 4 bases at J, with 8 bases between. This CDR3 has 14 amino acids. CDR3 protein: CASSLKGVTGELFF. The DNA for the CDR3 is TGCGCCAGCAGCTTGAAGGGGGTCACCGGGGAGCTGTTTTTT.

CDR3 bases: TGTGCCAGCGGCTCCGATGATCGGCTGTTGGCTTTCTTT. Translation gives CASGSDDRLLAFF. V gene TRBV7-9 combines with J gene TRBJ1-1; D remains ambiguous. V was clipped by 8 bases and J by 11 bases, with 21 bases between them. The V gene's germline CDR1 is SEHNR and CDR2 FQNEAQ (reference sequence). CDR3 length equals 13 residues.

Written as DNA, the CDR3 is TGTGCCAGCAGCTTAGACCTAGAGTCCTACAATGAGCAGTTCTTC. Translating it yields CASSLDLESYNEQFF. The chain joins TRBV11-1 to TRBJ2-1, with D unclear. The germline CDR1 and CDR2 sequences are SGHAT and FQDESV (reference sequence). Trimming cost V 1 base and J 1 base, with 8 bases left between them. The CDR3 extends over 15 amino acids.

This clonotype has ten or more counts. The rearrangement uses TRBV6-6 and TRBJ2-1; no clear D gene. This CDR3 has 10 residues. Germline V gene sequence: CDR1 MNHNY, CDR2 SVGAGI (reference sequence). Trimming cost V 8 bases and J 7 bases, with 6 bases left between them. CDR3 sequence reads: CASRQNEQFF. Here the CDR3 DNA reads TGTGCCAGCCGTCAAAATGAGCAGTTCTTC.

Many counts were recorded for this clonotype. The chain links TRBV2 to TRBJ2-7, with D possibly matching TRBD2 (6 bases). CDR1 is SNHLY, CDR2 FYNNEI, per germline. The CDR3 consists of 14 residues. Trimming took 1 base from V and 3 from J, leaving 10 bases between them. CDR3 nucleotide sequence: TGTGCCAGCAGTGAAGTCGGGAGACTCTACGAGCAGTACTTC. It specifies CASSEVGRLYEQYF.

Of note for this clonotype: A read error may produce the germline difference seen at one junction end. V usage is TRBV19 and J usage is TRBJ1-5, with D maybe TRBD1 (6 bases). The CDR3 is 14 residues long. Looked up from germline, CDR1 is LNHDA and CDR2 is SQIVND (reference sequence). The CDR3 region is CASNLRGHNQPRHF. CDR3 DNA: TGTGCCAGTAATTTACGGGGACACAATCAGCCCCGGCATTTT.

This clonotype was seen many times. This rearrangement joins TRBV12-3 or TRBV12-4 to TRBJ1-2, with 8 bases that match TRBD1. This CDR3 is 13 amino acids long. V lost 3 bases and J lost 8; bases outside the gene matches: 5. CDR3 residues: CASSFRTGNGYTF. In nucleotides, the CDR3 is TGTGCCAGCAGTTTCCGGACAGGGAACGGCTACACCTTC.

Worth noting for this clonotype: This may be a read error: a much more frequent sequence differs by one nucleotide. The chain combines TRBV6-6 with TRBJ1-1, with 8 bases that match TRBD1. CDR3 length equals 11 residues. The V and J ends lost 4 bases and 13 bases, in that order; junction bases with no gene match: 5. Looked up from germline, CDR1 is MNHNY and CDR2 is SVGAGI (reference sequence). CDR3 sequence: CASSLTGTGFF. The CDR3 nucleotides read TGTGCCAGCAGTTTGACAGGGACAGGTTTCTTT.

Note on this clonotype: A much larger clone differs by one base, so this may be a read error. V gene TRBV20-1 combines with J gene TRBJ2-2, with D unresolved. CDR1 and CDR2 from the germline V gene are DFQATT and SNEGSKA (reference sequence). This CDR3 has 13 amino acids. CDR3 sequence reads: CSATDENTWELFF. CDR3 in DNA: TGCAGTGCCACCGACGAGAACACCTGGGAGCTGTTTTTT.

The genes are TRBV5-6 and TRBJ2-5; either TRBD1 or TRBD2 may fit D (5 bases each). V lost 2 bases, J lost 5 bases, and 13 bases lay in between. Germline values: CDR1 SGHDT, CDR2 YYEEEE. The CDR3 consists of 14 residues. As DNA, the CDR3 is TGTGCCAGCAGCTTTTGGACGTGGGGGGAGACCCAGTACTTC. Translating it yields CASSFWTWGETQYF.

This clonotype was seen at least ten times. The chain employs TRBV10-3 and TRBJ1-1, with TRBD1 matching 7 bases. Germline trimming cut 4 bases from V and 5 bases from J; bases unmatched to any gene: 4. This CDR3 is 13 amino acids long. From germline, CDR1 is ENHRY and CDR2 SYGVKD. CDR3: CAISGQGWTEAFF. As DNA, the CDR3 is TGTGCCATCAGTGGACAGGGATGGACTGAAGCTTTCTTT.

The chain uses TRBV20-1 and TRBJ2-3, with D perhaps TRBD1 (5 bases). CDR1 DFQATT and CDR2 SNEGSKA come from the germline V gene (reference sequence). There are 14 residues in the CDR3. Between the trimmed V and J ends, which lost 1 base and 4 bases, there was a span of 12 bases. For the CDR3, the DNA is TGCAGTGCTAGAGGTCAGGGAAACGCAGATACGCAGTATTTT. It specifies CSARGQGNADTQYF.